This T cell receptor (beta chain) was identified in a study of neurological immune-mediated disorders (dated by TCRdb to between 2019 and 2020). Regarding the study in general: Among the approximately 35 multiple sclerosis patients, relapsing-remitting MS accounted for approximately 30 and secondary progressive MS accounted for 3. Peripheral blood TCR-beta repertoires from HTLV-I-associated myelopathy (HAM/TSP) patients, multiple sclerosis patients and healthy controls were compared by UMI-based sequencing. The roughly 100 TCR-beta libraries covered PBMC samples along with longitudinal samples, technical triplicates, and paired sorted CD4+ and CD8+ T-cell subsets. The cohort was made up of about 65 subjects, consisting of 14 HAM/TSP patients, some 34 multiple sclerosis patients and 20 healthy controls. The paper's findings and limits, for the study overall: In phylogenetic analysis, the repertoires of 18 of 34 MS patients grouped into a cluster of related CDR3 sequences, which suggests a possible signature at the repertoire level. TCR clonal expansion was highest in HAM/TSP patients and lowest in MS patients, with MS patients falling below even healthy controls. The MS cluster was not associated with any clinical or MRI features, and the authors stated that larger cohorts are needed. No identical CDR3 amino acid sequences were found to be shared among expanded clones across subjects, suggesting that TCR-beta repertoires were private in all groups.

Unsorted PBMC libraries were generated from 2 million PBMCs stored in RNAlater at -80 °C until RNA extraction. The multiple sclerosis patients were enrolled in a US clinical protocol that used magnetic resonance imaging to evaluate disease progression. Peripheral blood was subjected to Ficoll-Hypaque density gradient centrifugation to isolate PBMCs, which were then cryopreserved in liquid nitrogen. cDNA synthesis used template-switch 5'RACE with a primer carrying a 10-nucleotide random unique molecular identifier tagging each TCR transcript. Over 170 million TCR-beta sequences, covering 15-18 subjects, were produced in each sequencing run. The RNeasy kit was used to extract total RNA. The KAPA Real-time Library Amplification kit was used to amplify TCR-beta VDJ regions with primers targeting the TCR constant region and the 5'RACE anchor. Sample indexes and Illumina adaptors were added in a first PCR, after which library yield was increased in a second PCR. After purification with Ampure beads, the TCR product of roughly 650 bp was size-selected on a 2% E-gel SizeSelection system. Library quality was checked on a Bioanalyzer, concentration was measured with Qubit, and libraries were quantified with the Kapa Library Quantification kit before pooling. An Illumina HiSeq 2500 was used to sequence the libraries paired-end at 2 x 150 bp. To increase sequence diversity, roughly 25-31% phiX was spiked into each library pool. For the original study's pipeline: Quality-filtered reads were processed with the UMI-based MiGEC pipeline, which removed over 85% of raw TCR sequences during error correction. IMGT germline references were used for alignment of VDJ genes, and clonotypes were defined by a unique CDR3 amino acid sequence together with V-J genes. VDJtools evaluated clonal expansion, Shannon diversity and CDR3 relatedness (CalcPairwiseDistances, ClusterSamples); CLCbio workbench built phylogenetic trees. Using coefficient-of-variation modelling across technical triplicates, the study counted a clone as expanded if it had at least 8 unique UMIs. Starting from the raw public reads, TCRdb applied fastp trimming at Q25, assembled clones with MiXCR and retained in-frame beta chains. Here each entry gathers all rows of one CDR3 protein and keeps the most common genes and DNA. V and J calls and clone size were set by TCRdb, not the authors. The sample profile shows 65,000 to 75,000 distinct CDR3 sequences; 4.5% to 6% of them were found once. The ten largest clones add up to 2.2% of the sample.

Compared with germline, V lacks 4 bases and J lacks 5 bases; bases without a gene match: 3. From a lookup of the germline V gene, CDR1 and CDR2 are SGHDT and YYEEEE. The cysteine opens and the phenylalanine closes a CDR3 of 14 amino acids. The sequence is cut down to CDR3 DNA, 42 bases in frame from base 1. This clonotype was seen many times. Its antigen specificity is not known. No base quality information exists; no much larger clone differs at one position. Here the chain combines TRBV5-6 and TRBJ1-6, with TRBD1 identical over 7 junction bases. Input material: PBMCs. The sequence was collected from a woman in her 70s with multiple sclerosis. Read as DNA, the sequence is TGTGCCAGCAGCCAGGGACAGAATAATTCACCCCTCCACTTT. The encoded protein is CASSQGQNNSPLHF. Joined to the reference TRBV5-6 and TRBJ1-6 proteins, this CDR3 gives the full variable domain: DAGVTQSPTHLIKTRGQQVTLRCSPKSGHDTVSWYQQALGQGPQFIFQYYEEEERQRGNFPDRFSGHQFPNYSSELNVNALLLGDSALYLCASSQGQNNSPLHFGNGTRLTVT.